These 15 T cell receptor beta chains were all obtained from the same sample, sequenced in a study of cytomegalovirus exposure and HLA in healthy donors. The PCR employed 60 Vbeta primers together with 13 Jbeta primers. Using immunoSEQ multiplex PCR, the repertoire was profiled, and TCRdb retains in-frame clones only, with some absent. The table includes 35,000 or so clones, roughly 79% detected once. Sequencing used PBMCs. The receptors come from a woman aged 40 to 49 in good health and CMV-seronegative.

This rearrangement joins TRBV15 to TRBJ1-2; 8 bases match TRBD1. In germline, CDR1 is LNHNV, CDR2 YYDKDF (reference sequence). The CDR3 sequence is 14 residues long. J was trimmed by 6 bases and V by 4 bases; bases with no gene match: 7. CDR3 sequence reads: CATSTRTTGDGYTF. In nucleotides, the CDR3 is TGTGCCACCAGCACCCGCACGACAGGGGATGGCTACACCTTC.

V is TRBV7-9 and J is TRBJ2-1, with D perhaps matching TRBD1 (5 bases). The V gene lost 5 bases and the J gene lost 15 bases, with 20 bases spanning the gap. Germline V gene lookup returns CDR1 SEHNR and CDR2 FQNEAQ (reference sequence). CDR3 length equals 13 residues. CDR3 sequence: CASSQTLGLGAFF. CDR3 in DNA: TGTGCCAGCAGCCAGACCTTGGGGCTAGGGGCGTTCTTC.

The chain has TRBV13 and TRBJ1-1; D is undetermined. The CDR3 is 15 amino acids. Trimming cost V 4 bases and J 2 bases, with 14 bases left between them. Germline CDR1 PRHDT, CDR2 FYEKMQ (reference sequence). This CDR3 is CASSSPIRGNTEAFF. CDR3 DNA sequence: TGTGCCAGCAGCTCCCCCATCAGAGGAAACACTGAAGCTTTCTTT.

This rearrangement joins TRBV7-2 to TRBJ2-7, with 7 bases matching TRBD1. Trimming at V came to 5 bases and at J to 2 bases, leaving 9 bases not matched to a gene. CDR3 length: 15 amino acids. From germline, CDR1 is SGHTA and CDR2 FQGNSA. The CDR3 region is CASSQGVLGTYEQYF. CDR3 DNA: TGTGCCAGCAGCCAGGGGGTCCTAGGGACCTACGAGCAGTACTTC.

This clone was recorded a few times. The chain is built from TRBV19 and TRBJ1-5; possible D gene TRBD1, 5 bases. V was pared by 7 bases and J by 7 bases, with 17 bases between. The CDR3 sequence is 14 residues long. The germline V gene has CDR1 LNHDA and CDR2 SQIVND (reference sequence). Here the CDR3 DNA reads TGTGCCAGTACCCTCGTCGGGGGTAGGCAGCCCCAGCATTTT. Translating gives CASTLVGGRQPQHF.

Only one count was recorded for this clone. This rearrangement joins TRBV7-2 to TRBJ2-3; D gene uncertain. The CDR3 extends over 12 amino acids. With 1 base removed from V and 6 bases from J, the gap between germline ends came to 5 bases. Germline CDR1 SGHTA, CDR2 FQGNSA. In nucleotides, the CDR3 is TGTGCCAGCAGCTTAGTCGCGGATACGCAGTATTTT. Translated, it gives CASSLVADTQYF.

The chain recombines TRBV5-6 with TRBJ1-4, with D possibly matching TRBD1 (6 bases). Trimming took 0 bases from V and 6 from J, leaving 15 bases between them. Germline CDR1 SGHDT, CDR2 YYEEEE. The CDR3 has 16 amino acids. The CDR3 loop reads CASSLAAGAWDEKLFF. CDR3 in DNA: TGTGCCAGCAGCTTGGCGGCGGGGGCGTGGGATGAAAAACTGTTTTTT.

The V call is TRBV6-5, the J call TRBJ1-6; 8 bases match TRBD1. The germline gives CDR1 MNHEY, CDR2 SVGAGI. The junction had 8 bases not matched to a gene; V was cut back by 5 bases and J by 8 bases. The CDR3 totals 15 residues. The CDR3 loop is CASSTTQGADSPLHF. CDR3 nucleotides: TGTGCCAGCAGTACTACCCAGGGGGCGGATTCACCCCTCCACTTT.

This clone appeared a few times. The rearrangement joins TRBV15 to TRBJ1-4; D gene unclear. Germline assignment: CDR1 LNHNV and CDR2 YYDKDF (reference sequence). Trimming took off 1 base at V and 8 bases at J, with 8 bases between the two ends. This CDR3 comprises 13 residues. The CDR3 loop reads CATSRVEEEKLFF. The CDR3 DNA is TGTGCCACCAGCAGAGTTGAGGAGGAAAAACTGTTTTTT.

The genes are TRBV7-9 and TRBJ2-7, with 7 bases matching TRBD1. This CDR3 has 15 residues. The germline V gene has CDR1 SEHNR and CDR2 FQNEAQ (reference sequence). V was clipped by 5 bases and J by 0 bases; unmatched bases: 7. CDR3 residues: CASSIPTGTSYEQYF. The CDR3 DNA is TGTGCCAGCAGCATCCCGACAGGGACCTCCTACGAGCAGTACTTC.

The genes are TRBV7-2 and TRBJ2-7; D is possibly TRBD1 (6 bases). This CDR3 comprises 13 residues. Per the germline V gene, CDR1 is SGHTA and CDR2 is FQGNSA. V was cut by 4 bases and J by 4 bases, with 11 bases left in between. The CDR3 loop reads CASSYGQIYEQYF. Here the CDR3 DNA reads TGTGCCAGCAGCTATGGACAGATATACGAGCAGTACTTC.

V and J are TRBV5-4 and TRBJ2-2; TRBD1 matches at 8 bases. J was trimmed by 5 bases and V by 3 bases; bases with no gene match: 12. The CDR3 has 17 amino acids. Germline V CDR1 and CDR2: SGHNT, YYREEE (reference sequence). DNA for the CDR3: TGTGCCAGCAGCTCGGCGTGGGGGCAGGGGGCAACCGGGGAGCTGTTTTTT. Translated: CASSSAWGQGATGELFF.

The chain uses TRBV2 and TRBJ1-2; no firm D call. The CDR3 sequence is 14 residues long. Germline lookup yields CDR1 SNHLY and CDR2 FYNNEI. Trimming pared 4 bases from V and 4 bases from J, leaving 13 bases between. The DNA of the CDR3 is TGTGCCAGCAGTGTTCTCGGGGTATCCTATGGCTACACCTTC. Its translation: CASSVLGVSYGYTF.

J is TRBJ1-1 and V is TRBV4-2; weak D call: TRBD1 (5 bases). The CDR3 consists of 15 residues. Looked up from germline, CDR1 is LGHNA and CDR2 is YNFKEQ. V was clipped by 1 base and J by 5 bases, with 14 bases between them. CDR3 DNA sequence: TGTGCCAGCAGCCAAGGCCCGGGGGGGAGTACTGAAGCTTTCTTT. It codes for CASSQGPGGSTEAFF.

This sequence joins TRBV4-2 and TRBJ2-7, with 12 positions matching TRBD2. The CDR3 extends over 18 amino acids. The trim removed 2 bases at V and 0 bases at J, leaving 8 bases unmatched. Germline V CDR1 and CDR2: LGHNA, YNFKEQ. The CDR3 region has the DNA TGTGCCAGCAGCCAAATGACTAGCGGGGGACCCCCCTCCTACGAGCAGTACTTC. It encodes CASSQMTSGGPPSYEQYF.